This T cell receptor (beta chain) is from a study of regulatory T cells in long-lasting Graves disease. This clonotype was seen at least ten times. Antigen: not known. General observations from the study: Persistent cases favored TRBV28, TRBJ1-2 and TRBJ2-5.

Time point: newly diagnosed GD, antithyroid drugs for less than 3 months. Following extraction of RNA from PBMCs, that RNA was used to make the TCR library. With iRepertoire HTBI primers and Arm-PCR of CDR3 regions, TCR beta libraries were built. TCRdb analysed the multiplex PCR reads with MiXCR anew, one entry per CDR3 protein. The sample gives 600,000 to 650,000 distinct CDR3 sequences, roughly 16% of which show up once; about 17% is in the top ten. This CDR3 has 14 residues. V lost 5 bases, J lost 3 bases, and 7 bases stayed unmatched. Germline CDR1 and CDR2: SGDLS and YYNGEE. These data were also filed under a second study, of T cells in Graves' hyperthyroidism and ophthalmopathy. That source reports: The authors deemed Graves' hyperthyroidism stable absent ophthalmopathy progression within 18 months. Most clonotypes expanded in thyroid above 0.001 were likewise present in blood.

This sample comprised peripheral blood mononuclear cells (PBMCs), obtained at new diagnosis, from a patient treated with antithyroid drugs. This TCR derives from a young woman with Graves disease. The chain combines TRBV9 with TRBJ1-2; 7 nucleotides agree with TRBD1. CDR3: CASSPGQDDYGYTF. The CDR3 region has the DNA TGTGCCAGCAGTCCAGGACAGGACGACTATGGCTACACCTTC.